This TCR beta chain was obtained from a study of glioma-infiltrating T cells after dendritic cell vaccination. Method: immunoSEQ multiplex PCR; TCRdb's copy keeps in-frame clones and lacks some. The data show more than 95,000 clones, around 90% seen once. CDR3 length: 15 amino acids. Germline-derived CDR1 and CDR2 are SEHNR and FQNEAQ (reference sequence). The V gene lost 7 bases and the J gene lost 0 bases, with 16 bases spanning the gap. Time point indicated: after dendritic cell vaccination, including at tumor progression/relapse. This TCR came from a human donor with glioblastoma. The chain combines TRBV7-9 with TRBJ2-7; D may be TRBD1 (7 bases). Here the sequenced sample was blood, taken after dendritic cell vaccination. Here the CDR3 DNA reads TGTGCCAGCACCCTAGGGGGCGGGACCTCCTACGAGCAGTACTTC. Its translation: CASTLGGGTSYEQYF.